This is a list of T cell receptor beta chains from one sample in a study of shared clonotypes between healthy human individuals. Repertoires were generated with immunoSEQ multiplex PCR, while TCRdb's copy carries only in-frame clones and drops some. The sample has some 2 million clones, roughly 94% seen once. The sample consisted of naive CD8+ T cells sorted from blood. These receptors all stem from a man younger than 30 in good health. Both conserved end residues are part of each CDR3. D genes are given only for firm matches. Not all rows give a size; the values are once, few, many and, for expanded clones, a class.

j_gene,v_gene,abundance,d_gene,CDR3aa,CDR3nt
TRBJ1-5,TRBV6-5,-,-,CASSKGQSNQPQHF,TGTGCCAGCAGCAAAGGACAGAGTAATCAGCCCCAGCATTTT
TRBJ2-3,TRBV27,-,-,CASSLEGSGSTDTQYF,TGTGCCAGCAGTTTAGAGGGCTCGGGGAGCACAGATACGCAGTATTTT
TRBJ2-1,TRBV28,-,TRBD2,CASSLPTSGGGNEQFF,TGTGCCAGCAGCCTCCCGACTAGCGGGGGTGGGAACGAGCAGTTCTTC
TRBJ1-5,TRBV6-1,-,-,CASHQLSDSNQPQHF,TGTGCCAGCCACCAATTATCCGATAGCAATCAGCCCCAGCATTTT
TRBJ2-5,TRBV4-3,-,TRBD1,CASSQGTGEQETQYF,TGCGCCAGCAGCCAGGGGACAGGGGAGCAAGAGACCCAGTACTTC
TRBJ2-5,TRBV2,once,-,CASNSEGMTAEGWAIETQYF,TGTGCCAGCAACTCGGAGGGAATGACCGCAGAGGGCTGGGCCATAGAGACCCAGTACTTC
TRBJ2-7,TRBV4-3,-,-,CASSQAVGGYEQYF,TGCGCCAGCAGCCAAGCCGTCGGAGGTTACGAGCAGTACTTC
TRBJ1-2,TRBV6-5,-,TRBD1,CASSPGTVYGYTF,TGTGCCAGCAGTCCCGGGACAGTATATGGCTACACCTTC
TRBJ2-3,TRBV11-2,-,TRBD1,CASSFVPGQGTRGTDTQYF,TGTGCCAGCAGCTTCGTCCCGGGACAGGGGACCCGGGGCACAGATACGCAGTATTTT
TRBJ1-3,TRBV28,-,TRBD1,CASSLNLPWTGAGNTIYF,TGTGCCAGCAGTTTAAATCTTCCGTGGACAGGGGCTGGAAACACCATATATTTT
TRBJ2-5,TRBV5-6,once,-,CASSRDFNGLETQYF,TGTGCCAGCAGCCGGGACTTTAACGGTTTGGAGACCCAGTACTTC
TRBJ1-2,TRBV11-2,-,-,CASSLDPGALHYGYTF,TGTGCCAGCAGCTTAGATCCAGGAGCCCTTCACTATGGCTACACCTTC
TRBJ1-4,TRBV9,-,-,CASSEGGTGEKLFF,TGTGCCAGCAGCGAAGGGGGAACAGGTGAAAAACTGTTTTTT
TRBJ2-7,TRBV13,-,-,CASSLPNSYEQYF,TGTGCCAGCAGCCTACCCAACTCCTACGAGCAGTACTTC
TRBJ2-7,TRBV29-1,-,TRBD1,CSVQDRVYEQYF,TGCAGCGTTCAGGACAGGGTCTACGAGCAGTACTTC
TRBJ1-4,TRBV5-4,-,TRBD1,CASSRDSEKLFF,TGTGCCAGCAGCCGGGACAGTGAAAAACTGTTTTTT
TRBJ2-1,TRBV29-1,-,TRBD2,CSVEDLAGRAYNEQFF,TGCAGCGTTGAAGATCTAGCGGGAAGGGCCTACAATGAGCAGTTCTTC
TRBJ2-7,TRBV5-1,-,-,CASSLFGRASSYEQYF,TGCGCCAGCAGCTTGTTCGGGCGGGCCAGTTCCTACGAGCAGTACTTC
TRBJ1-2,TRBV2,once,-,CALSGAGSF,TGTGCCCTATCCGGCGCGGGGAGCTTC
TRBJ2-7,TRBV7-9,-,-,CASSLDPSSSYEQYF,TGTGCCAGCAGCTTAGACCCTTCGTCGTCCTACGAGCAGTACTTC
TRBJ2-3,TRBV9,once,-,CASSVYGGVPDTQYF,TGTGCCAGCAGCGTATACGGGGGCGTCCCAGATACGCAGTATTTT